This T cell receptor (beta chain) is from a study of molecular identifiers for immune sequencing clone quantification. General observations from the study: Clones that had above 20 RNA copies took up over 99% of effector molecules but under 1% in naive cells.

Sorting selected naive CD8 T cells with a CD8+CD4-CCR7+CD45RA+ phenotype. The sample holds many counts of this clonotype. What it binds is not known. Listed TCR primers, together with previously described methods, were used for the bulk TCR libraries. From the PCR reads, TCRdb called clonotypes with MiXCR, one entry per CDR3 protein. The table lists under 350,000 distinct CDR3 sequences, 24% of them singletons. Between the trimmed V and J ends, which lost 3 bases and 2 bases, there was a span of 11 bases. CDR3 length: 14 residues. Germline CDR1 MDHEN, CDR2 SYDVKM. Material: naive CD8+ T cells from blood, with Jurkat cell RNA spiked in. This sample's subset: FACS-sorted CD8+CD4-CCR7+CD45RA+ naive T cells. The clonotype comes from a human donor in good health. Some libraries in this study had Jurkat cell RNA spiked in. This chain links TRBV28 with TRBJ2-7; possible D gene TRBD1, 5 bases. This CDR3 reads CASSFLAGTYEQYF. CDR3 DNA sequence: TGTGCCAGCAGTTTTTTAGCAGGGACCTACGAGCAGTACTTC.